This T cell receptor beta chain originates from a study of regulatory dendritic cells for organ transplantation. Study findings and constraints: The most alloreactive TCR clonotypes were found in resting memory CD8+ cells. Memory CD8+ T cells were the most oligoclonal; naive cells were highly diverse.

Naive CD45RA+ and memory CD45RO+ CD4+ or CD8+ T cells were FACS-sorted. The trim removed 4 bases at V and 5 bases at J, leaving 0 bases unmatched. The CDR3 is made up of 12 amino acids. Germline V gives CDR1 SGHNT, CDR2 YENEEA. Method: immunoSEQ multiplex PCR; TCRdb's copy keeps in-frame clones and lacks some. This table has roughly 30,000 clones, about four fifths appearing once. For this clone: Its antigen is unknown.

The clonotype was recovered from a human donor in good health. Source material: naive CD8+ T cells from blood. Noted subset: CD45RA+ naive T cells. The rearrangement uses TRBV11-3 and TRBJ2-5; TRBD2 aligns across 8 bases. CDR3 in amino acids: CASSSGGETQYF. The CDR3 bases are TGTGCCAGCAGCTCGGGAGGGGAGACCCAGTACTTC.